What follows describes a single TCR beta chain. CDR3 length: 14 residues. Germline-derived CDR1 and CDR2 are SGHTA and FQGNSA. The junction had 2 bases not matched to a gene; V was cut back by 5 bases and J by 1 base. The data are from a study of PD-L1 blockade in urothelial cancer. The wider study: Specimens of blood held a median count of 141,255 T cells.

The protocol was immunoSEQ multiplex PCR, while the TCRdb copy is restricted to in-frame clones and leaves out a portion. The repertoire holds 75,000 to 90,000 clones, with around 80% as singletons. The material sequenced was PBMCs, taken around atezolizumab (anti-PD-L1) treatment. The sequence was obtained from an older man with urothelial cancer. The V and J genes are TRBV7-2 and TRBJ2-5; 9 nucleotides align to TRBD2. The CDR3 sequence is CASSLTSGQETQYF. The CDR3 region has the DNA TGTGCCAGCAGCCTGACTAGCGGCCAAGAGACCCAGTACTTC.